This entry lists 20 T cell receptor beta chains sequenced from one sample in a study of identical twins. TCRdb reprocessed the 5' RACE reads with MiXCR, giving one entry per CDR3 protein. In the table there are 1.5 million to 2 million distinct CDR3 sequences, under 35% of which are singletons. Sequencing was done on a sample of cord blood. These receptors were collected from a newborn girl in good health.

J is TRBJ2-7 and V is TRBV28, with 12 nucleotides matching TRBD2. Germline V gene lookup returns CDR1 MDHEN and CDR2 SYDVKM. V lost 3 bases, J lost 7 bases, and 10 bases stayed unmatched. The CDR3 has 16 residues. The CDR3: CASSFRLAGEKNEQYF. The CDR3 DNA reads TGTGCCAGCAGTTTTAGACTAGCGGGAGAAAAGAATGAGCAGTACTTC.

This sequence joins TRBV27 and TRBJ1-5; D unresolved. CDR1 is MNHEY and CDR2 is SMNVEV in the germline V gene (reference sequence). Trimming removed 1 base from V and 1 base from J, with 8 bases in between. The CDR3 runs to 15 residues. Here the CDR3 DNA reads TGTGCCAGCAGTTTATTGGGAAGGAGCAATCAGCCCCAGCATTTT. Translated, it gives CASSLLGRSNQPQHF.

This chain uses TRBV6-2 or TRBV6-3 with TRBJ1-1; a possible D gene is TRBD1 (5 bases). Germline V gene lookup returns CDR1 MNHEY and CDR2 SVGEGT. The CDR3 is 14 amino acids. The V end lost 7 bases, the J end lost 1 base, and 13 bases lay between the germline ends. The CDR3 DNA follows: TGTGCCAGCACCCGGGGCACCCCGAACACTGAAGCTTTCTTT. It is translated as CASTRGTPNTEAFF.

This clonotype turned up a few times. The chain combines TRBV6-1 with TRBJ1-2, with D possibly TRBD1 on 6 matching bases. Germline lookup yields CDR1 MNHNS and CDR2 SASEGT. V was cut by 5 bases and J by 4 bases, with 17 bases left in between. This CDR3 contains 15 residues. CDR3 in DNA: TGTGCCAGCAGTCCAGGACAGTTCGGTGGCTATGGCTACACCTTC. Amino acids: CASSPGQFGGYGYTF.

The genes are TRBV2 and TRBJ2-3; TRBD2 matches at 9 bases. Unmatched junction bases numbered 8, after V lost 4 bases and J lost 0 bases. This CDR3 comprises 17 residues. Germline V gene lookup returns CDR1 SNHLY and CDR2 FYNNEI. The CDR3 coding sequence is TGTGCCAGCAGTGTGAGTAGCGGGGGCCCTAGCACAGATACGCAGTATTTT. Protein: CASSVSSGGPSTDTQYF.

Notes on this clonotype: Sequence at one end of the junction differs from germline and may be a read error. V and J are TRBV5-6 and TRBJ1-4; D is possibly TRBD1 (6 bases). Germline CDR1 reads SGHDT; CDR2 reads YYEEEE. This CDR3 has 13 amino acids. CDR3 bases: TGTGCCAGCGGCTTGCGGGGGGCTCAAAAACTGTTTTTT. Protein product: CASGLRGAQKLFF.

This sequence joins TRBV12-3 or TRBV12-4 and TRBJ2-7; D gene uncertain. Deletions cut 6 bases from V and 6 bases from J, with 15 bases between. The CDR3 loop spans 13 amino acids. The CDR3 loop reads CASSVVEASEQYF. CDR3 sequence (DNA): TGTGCCAGCAGCGTCGTTGAGGCGTCCGAGCAGTACTTC.

The chain recombines TRBV30 with TRBJ1-4; no reliable D call. Trimming took 5 bases from V and 2 from J, leaving 12 bases between them. The germline V gene encodes CDR1 GTSNPN and CDR2 SVGIG (reference sequence). The CDR3 runs 14 residues. The CDR3 region has the DNA TGTGCCTGGGAACCCAGCTATACTAATGAAAAACTGTTTTTT. This translates into CAWEPSYTNEKLFF.

The chain's CDR3 is CSARDSRLVTGELFF. For the CDR3, the DNA is TGCAGTGCTAGAGATTCCCGACTGGTCACCGGGGAGCTGTTTTTT. The chain combines TRBV20-1 with TRBJ2-2; no clear D gene. CDR3 length: 15 residues. Germline CDR1 DFQATT, CDR2 SNEGSKA (reference sequence). With 0 bases removed from V and 4 bases from J, the gap between germline ends came to 12 bases.

The genes are TRBV25-1 and TRBJ2-1; TRBD1 matches at 8 bases. The DNA end lines up better with TRBJ2-7; the J call may be wrong. The CDR3 covers 16 residues. CDR1 and CDR2 (germline): MGHDK, SYGVNS. CDR3 coding DNA: TGTGCCAGCAGTCCCCACGGACAGGGACCCTACAATGAGCAGTACTTC. Its translation is CASSPHGQGPYNEQYF.

This clonotype turned up a few times. A junction boundary mismatches the germline segment, possibly from a read error. The chain has TRBV12-3 or TRBV12-4 and TRBJ1-2; the D gene is possibly TRBD1 (5 bases). This CDR3 is 13 amino acids long. The CDR3 loop reads CASSPVRGYGCTF. CDR3 coding DNA: TGTGCCAGCAGCCCGGTGAGGGGCTATGGCTGCACCTTC.

The rearrangement joins TRBV27 to TRBJ1-2, with D unresolved. Trimming pared 3 bases from V and 8 bases from J, leaving 10 bases between. The germline gives CDR1 MNHEY, CDR2 SMNVEV (reference sequence). The CDR3 has 12 amino acids. The CDR3 DNA sequence: TGTGCCAGCAGTTTCTCCGGCTTCGGCTACACCTTC. Translating gives CASSFSGFGYTF.

This clonotype has only a few counts. J is TRBJ1-2 and V is TRBV29-1; D unresolved. Trimming removed 4 bases at V and 5 bases at J, with 8 bases between. The CDR3 spans 11 residues. Germline V lookup: CDR1 SQVTM, CDR2 ANQGSEA. The CDR3 is CSVGDRYGYTF. The DNA of the CDR3 is TGCAGCGTTGGGGATCGGTATGGCTACACCTTC.

This clonotype was found once. One base away lies a much larger clone, so this may be a sequencing read error. The rearrangement joins TRBV7-2 to TRBJ2-7, with D uncertain. V lost 3 bases and J 3 bases, leaving 12 bases between the germline ends. CDR3 length: 14 amino acids. The germline CDR1 and CDR2 sequences are SGHTA and FQGNSA. CDR3 residues: CASSLTILFYEQYF. DNA for the CDR3: TGTGCCAGCAGCTTGACCATCCTTTTCTACGAGCAGTACTTC.

This clonotype was detected only a few times. The chain employs TRBV10-1 and TRBJ2-3; D gene ambiguous. In germline, CDR1 is WNHNN, CDR2 SYGVQD (reference sequence). Deletions cut 1 base from V and 0 bases from J, with 14 bases between. CDR3 length equals 17 residues. Here the CDR3 reads CASSEFPKARSTDTQYF. The CDR3 DNA reads as TGCGCCAGCAGTGAGTTCCCGAAGGCCAGGAGCACAGATACGCAGTATTTT.

This clonotype has just one count. The chain carries TRBV30 and TRBJ2-1; TRBD2 matches 8 bases. V was pared by 2 bases and J by 3 bases, with 6 bases of the junction left unmatched. Germline V CDR1 and CDR2: GTSNPN, SVGIG (reference sequence). The CDR3 loop spans 15 amino acids. The CDR3 region has the DNA TGTGCCTGGAGTACAGGACTAGCTTTCTACAATGAGCAGTTCTTC. Translated: CAWSTGLAFYNEQFF.

The gene calls are TRBV20-1 and TRBJ2-1; D is unresolved. Trimming removed 0 bases from V and 0 bases from J, with 15 bases in between. There are 17 residues in the CDR3. The germline gives CDR1 DFQATT, CDR2 SNEGSKA (reference sequence). Here the CDR3 reads CSARDANRLSSYNEQFF. CDR3 bases: TGCAGTGCTAGAGACGCAAACCGACTGAGCTCCTACAATGAGCAGTTCTTC.

This clonotype was observed a few times. The chain joins TRBV14 to TRBJ1-6, with D perhaps TRBD1 (5 bases). The CDR3 is 12 amino acids. Between the trimmed V and J ends, which lost 6 bases and 13 bases, there was a span of 13 bases. Germline-derived CDR1 and CDR2 are SGHDN and FVKESK. CDR3 in amino acids: CASSLTVSPLHF. CDR3 sequence (DNA): TGTGCCAGCAGTCTGACAGTTTCCCCCCTCCACTTT.

This clonotype has more than one count but fewer than ten. V and J are TRBV12-3 or TRBV12-4 and TRBJ2-7; D possibly matches TRBD1 or TRBD2 (5 bases each). The CDR3 runs to 13 residues. The ends were cut back, 5 bases at V and 2 bases at J, with 10 bases in the middle. The CDR3 spells CASSRGPAYEQYF. DNA of the CDR3: TGTGCCAGCAGTCGGGGACCTGCCTACGAGCAGTACTTC.

The chain links TRBV27 to TRBJ1-2; D is unresolved. Germline assignment: CDR1 MNHEY and CDR2 SMNVEV (reference sequence). V was pared by 0 bases and J by 0 bases, with 8 bases between. The CDR3 extends over 15 amino acids. The CDR3: CASSLSGGANYGYTF. In DNA form, the CDR3 reads TGTGCCAGCAGTTTATCGGGTGGGGCTAACTATGGCTACACCTTC.